This TCR beta chain was recovered during a study of CD8 T cells in ankylosing spondylitis. Notes on this clonotype: The target antigen is unknown.

Using quantitative 5'-RACE with molecular barcodes, the authors made TCR beta libraries. TCRdb independently ran MiXCR on the 5' RACE reads; one entry per CDR3 protein. The data contain about 100,000 distinct CDR3 sequences, more than 20% of them singletons. Study-wide results and caveats: A TCR beta motif of about eight highly homologous variants seemed to mark ankylosing spondylitis blood. Within matched ankylosing spondylitis synovial fluid, disease-linked clones were reportedly significantly enriched.

The specimen sequenced was synovial fluid, either unsorted or a sorted T cell fraction (not recorded which). The source is a male donor with ankylosing spondylitis.

The CDR3 reads CASRKRDGETQYF. The CDR3 region has the DNA TGTGCCAGCAGAAAGCGGGATGGGGAGACCCAGTACTTC. V is TRBV4-2 and J is TRBJ2-5; 7 nucleotides match TRBD2. CDR1 is LGHNA, CDR2 YNFKEQ, per germline. V gave up 6 bases and J gave up 5 bases; unmatched junction bases: 6. The CDR3 runs to 13 residues.